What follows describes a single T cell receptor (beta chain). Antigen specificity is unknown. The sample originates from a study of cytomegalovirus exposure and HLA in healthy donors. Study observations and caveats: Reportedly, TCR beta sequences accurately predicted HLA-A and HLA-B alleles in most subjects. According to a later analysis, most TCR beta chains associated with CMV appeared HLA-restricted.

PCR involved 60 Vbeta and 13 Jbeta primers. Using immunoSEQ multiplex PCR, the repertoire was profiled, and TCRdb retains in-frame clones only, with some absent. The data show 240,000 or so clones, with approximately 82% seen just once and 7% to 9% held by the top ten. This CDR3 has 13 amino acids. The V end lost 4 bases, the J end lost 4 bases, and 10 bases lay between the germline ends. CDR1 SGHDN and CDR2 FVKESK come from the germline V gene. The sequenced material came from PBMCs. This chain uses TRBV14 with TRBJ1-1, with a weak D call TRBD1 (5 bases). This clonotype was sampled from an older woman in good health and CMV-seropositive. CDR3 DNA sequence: TGTGCCAGCAGCCTCATCAGGGTCACTGAAGCTTTCTTT. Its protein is CASSLIRVTEAFF.